This T cell receptor (beta chain) derives from a study of vaccination effects on CD4 cells after COVID-19. Concerning this clone itself: As yet, its antigen is unknown.

Following an approximately 11-day culture, CD4+ T cells were purified. SARS-CoV-2 infection was confirmed by PCR in the person between March and December 2020. Participants were given two doses of BNT162b2 or mRNA-1273 vaccine. The table came from immunoSEQ multiplex PCR; TCRdb's copy has only in-frame clones and leaves some out. The table lists around 44,000 clones, approximately 82% of them singletons, with 3.5% to 4.5% in the top ten. Trimming removed 6 bases from V and 9 bases from J; junction bases left unmatched: 13. This CDR3 spans 15 amino acids. Looked up from germline, CDR1 is LNHDA and CDR2 is SQIVND (reference sequence).

Sequencing used CD4+ T cells from PBMCs cultured without peptide, obtained after COVID-19 vaccination. This chain connects TRBV19 to TRBJ2-3, with 9 bases identical to TRBD1. The receptor was derived from a human donor who had a prior SARS-CoV-2 infection. The CDR3 nucleotides are TGTGCCAGTAGCAGCGCCAGGACAGGGGCTCTCACGCAGTATTTT. Translation: CASSSARTGALTQYF. Complete variable domain (other parts from reference TRBV19 and TRBJ2-3): DGGITQSPKYLFRKEGQNVTLSCEQNLNHDAMYWYRQDPGQGLRLIYYSQIVNDFQKGDIAEGYSVSREKKESFPLTVTSAQKNPTAFYLCASSSARTGALTQYFGPGTRLTVL.